This is a list of T cell receptor beta chains from one sample in a study of blood T cells in healthy people across ages. A single record per CDR3 protein comes from TCRdb applying MiXCR to the 5' RACE reads. The table has 1.8 million or so distinct CDR3 sequences, roughly two fifths seen once. Sequences were obtained from blood. The receptors stem from a human donor in good health. CDR3s include the opening cysteine and the closing phenylalanine or tryptophan. The order of the fields is clone size, D gene, J gene, V gene, CDR3 DNA, CDR3 protein. D genes are given only for firm matches. Expanded clones get a size class; other rows say once, few or many, or leave the size out.

.,TRBD1,TRBJ1-6,TRBV6-5,TGTGCCAGCAGCTCGGACAGGGGGCCGTCACCCCTCCACTTT,CASSSDRGPSPLHF
few,.,TRBJ2-3,TRBV27,TGTGCCAGCAGTCGACCTTTGCGGGGCTCCACAGATACGCAGTATTTT,CASSRPLRGSTDTQYF
.,.,TRBJ2-5,TRBV3-1,TGTGCCAGCAGCCAGTCAGCGTCAGGGGAGCAGTACTTC,CASSQSASGEQYF
.,.,TRBJ1-2,TRBV6-6,TGTGCCAGCAGTTACTCGTCTGAGGGTTATGGCTACACCTTC,CASSYSSEGYGYTF
few,TRBD1,TRBJ2-7,TRBV12-3/TRBV12-4,TGTGCCAGCAGTTTAGGGGGACAGGTCCGCGAGCAGTACTTC,CASSLGGQVREQYF
.,.,TRBJ1-5,TRBV20-1,TGCAGTGCTAGAACTTGGGGAGGGGTTAATCAGCCCCAGCATTTT,CSARTWGGVNQPQHF
.,TRBD1,TRBJ1-1,TRBV7-2,TGTGCCAGCAGCTTACGGGGGGACAGGGGGGAAGCTTTCTTT,CASSLRGDRGEAFF
.,TRBD1,TRBJ2-7,TRBV6-5,TGTGCCAGCAGTAACCCGGACAGGGAGTCCTACGAGCAGTACTTC,CASSNPDRESYEQYF
.,.,TRBJ1-4,TRBV9,TGTGCCAGCAGCGTAGGGTCAACTAATGAAAAACTGTTTTTT,CASSVGSTNEKLFF
.,.,TRBJ1-2,TRBV20-1,TGCAGTGCTAGTTTAGGGAAGGGAAGGGGTTACGGCTACACCTTC,CSASLGKGRGYGYTF
once,.,TRBJ1-3,TRBV20-1,TGCAGTGCTAGACCTCCCCCTGGAAACACCATATATTTT,CSARPPPGNTIYF
.,TRBD2,TRBJ2-1,TRBV3-1,TGTGCCAGCCGCCTGTTGGGGACTAGCGATGAGCAGTTCTTC,CASRLLGTSDEQFF
once,TRBD1,TRBJ1-1,TRBV7-9,TGTGCCAGCAGCTTTCTCCGGGACAGGGTGACTGAAGCTTTCTTT,CASSFLRDRVTEAFF
few,TRBD2,TRBJ2-7,TRBV5-1,TGCGCCAGCAGCTTGGTGCGGGGGGCCTCTACCTACGAGCAGTACTTC,CASSLVRGASTYEQYF
.,.,TRBJ1-5,TRBV6-5,TGTGCCAGCAGTGAAGTCGACAGAAATCAGCCCCAGCATTTT,CASSEVDRNQPQHF
many,TRBD2,TRBJ2-7,TRBV7-8,TGTGCCAGCAGCTTAGGAGGCCTAGCGGGGACCTACGAGCAGTACTTC,CASSLGGLAGTYEQYF
few,TRBD1,TRBJ2-7,TRBV5-5,TGTGCCAGCAGCTCGCCGGGACAGGGATTCCACGAGCAGTACTTC,CASSSPGQGFHEQYF
.,.,TRBJ2-3,TRBV7-2,TGTGCCAGCAGCTTAAGGGACCATCCCGGAAATACGCAGTATTTT,CASSLRDHPGNTQYF
.,TRBD2,TRBJ2-1,TRBV5-1,TGCGCCAGCACTCTAGATAGCGGGGACTACAATGAGCAGTTCTTC,CASTLDSGDYNEQFF
.,.,TRBJ2-3,TRBV20-1,TGCAGTGCTACAGACAGCACAGATACGCAGTATTTT,CSATDSTDTQYF
.,TRBD1,TRBJ1-1,TRBV2,TGTGCCAGCAGCGCGACAGGGTCTGACACTGAAGCTTTCTTT,CASSATGSDTEAFF
.,.,TRBJ2-7,TRBV12-5,TGTGCTAGTGGTTTGGACATCTACGAGCAGTACTTC,CASGLDIYEQYF
.,.,TRBJ2-3,TRBV27,TGTGCTAGCAGTTCGGAACGGTGGGCCAGGGGTACGCAGTATTTT,CASSSERWARGTQYF
.,TRBD1,TRBJ2-5,TRBV28,TGTGCCAGCAGGGGACAGGGGGCGGTGGAGACCCAGTACTTC,CASRGQGAVETQYF
.,.,TRBJ2-5,TRBV20-1,TGCAGTGCTAGAGATCTTGCCTCTACTTGGACAGAAATTCAAGAGACCCAGTACTTC,CSARDLASTWTEIQETQYF
once,.,TRBJ2-7,TRBV5-1,TGCGCCAGCAGCTTGGCCGGAAGCGGTACCTACGAGCAGTACTTC,CASSLAGSGTYEQYF
few,.,TRBJ1-2,TRBV10-3,TGTGCCGTCCCTGACAGGAGCGGTTCTGGATACACCTTC,CAVPDRSGSGYTF
few,.,TRBJ2-7,TRBV29-1,TGCAGCGTTGAAGGCCATTCCGGGAACCCTACCTACGAGCAGTACTTC,CSVEGHSGNPTYEQYF
.,TRBD1,TRBJ2-1,TRBV5-1,TGCGCCAGCAGCGTCCAGGGGGTTGCGGGTGCGAATGAGCAGTTCTTC,CASSVQGVAGANEQFF
.,TRBD1,TRBJ2-3,TRBV24-1,TGTGCCACCAGCGGGGACAGGGGAGAAGATACGCAGTATTTT,CATSGDRGEDTQYF
.,.,TRBJ2-1,TRBV7-7,TGTGCTAGCAGCTCAAGCGTTAGCGGCCCCTACAATGAGCAGTTCTTC,CASSSSVSGPYNEQFF
.,TRBD1,TRBJ1-1,TRBV6-5,TGTGCCAGCAGTCCCCCACAGGGGAGGGCTGAAGCTTTCTTT,CASSPPQGRAEAFF
few,.,TRBJ1-2,TRBV21-1,TGTGCCAGCAGCCTCCACAGACCAAATAACTATGGCTACACCTTC,CASSLHRPNNYGYTF
.,.,TRBJ1-6,TRBV6-1,TGTGCCAGCAGATTGGAACGGAATAATTCACCCCTCCACTTT,CASRLERNNSPLHF
.,.,TRBJ2-7,TRBV20-1,TGCAGTGCTAAGGGAGGTTTCTACGAGCAGTACTTC,CSAKGGFYEQYF
.,TRBD2,TRBJ2-7,TRBV12-3/TRBV12-4,TGTGCCAGCACCCATAGCGGGGGGGCCTACGAGGAGTACTTC,CASTHSGGAYEEYF
few,TRBD1,TRBJ1-2,TRBV28,TGTGCCAGCAGCGGACCGGGACAGGGATATGGCTACACCTTC,CASSGPGQGYGYTF
few,.,TRBJ2-3,TRBV24-1,TGTGCCACCAGTGATTTTCCGGTCACAGATACGCAGTATTTT,CATSDFPVTDTQYF
.,TRBD2,TRBJ2-1,TRBV12-3/TRBV12-4,TGTGCCAGCAGTGACGTGTGGGGGGGCTACAATGAGCAGTTCTTC,CASSDVWGGYNEQFF
.,.,TRBJ2-1,TRBV24-1,TGTGCCACCAGTGATTTTACTAGCAGCTCCTACAATGAGCAGTTCTTC,CATSDFTSSSYNEQFF
few,.,TRBJ2-1,TRBV15,TGTGCCACCAGCAGAGATCATTGGGGTTCCTTCCTCAATGAGCAGTTCTTC,CATSRDHWGSFLNEQFF
many,.,TRBJ2-7,TRBV29-1,TGCAGCGTTGTCCCGGGGGTGAGCTCCTACGAGCAGTACTTC,CSVVPGVSSYEQYF
few,.,TRBJ2-7,TRBV27,TGTGCCAGCACCTCCGGGCAGGGGATCTACGAGCAGTACTTC,CASTSGQGIYEQYF
once,.,TRBJ2-7,TRBV13,TGTGCCAGCAGCTTAGGCCTGTCGTCGCAGGGGTTGAGCGAGCAGTACTTC,CASSLGLSSQGLSEQYF
.,.,TRBJ1-1,TRBV12-3/TRBV12-4,TGTGCCAGCTCCACGAAGTTTGAAGCTTTCTTT,CASSTKFEAFF
few,TRBD1,TRBJ2-7,TRBV28,TGTGCCAGCAGTGCTCCGGGACAGGGAGACTACGAGCAGTACTTC,CASSAPGQGDYEQYF
once,.,TRBJ2-1,TRBV6-2/TRBV6-3,TGTGCCGGCAGTTACATGGGGTCGTACAATGAGCAGTTCTTC,CAGSYMGSYNEQFF
once,.,TRBJ1-5,TRBV2,TGTGCCAGCACGTGGGGGATGGGTCAGCCCCAGCATTTT,CASTWGMGQPQHF
.,TRBD1,TRBJ2-4,TRBV7-9,TGTGCCAGCAGCCCCAAAGGGGGCCCTAAAACATTCTACAATGAGCAGTACTTC,CASSPKGGPKTFYNEQYF
.,.,TRBJ1-3,TRBV21-1,TGTGCCAGCAGCACCCCGCGGTCCAACACCATATATTTT,CASSTPRSNTIYF
many,.,TRBJ2-6,TRBV13,TGTGCCAGCAGCCCTGCTAGCGCCAACGTCCTGACTTTC,CASSPASANVLTF
many,.,TRBJ1-2,TRBV11-2,TGTGCCAGCAGCTTAGAACGGGGATTGGGCTATGGCTACACCTTC,CASSLERGLGYGYTF
.,.,TRBJ2-4,TRBV12-3/TRBV12-4,TGTGCCAGCAGTCAGGGACAACCCTACGAGCGGTACTTC,CASSQGQPYERYF
few,TRBD1,TRBJ1-5,TRBV7-9,TGTGCCAGCAGCCCCGGACAGGGGGAGAATCAGCCCCAGCATTTT,CASSPGQGENQPQHF
few,.,TRBJ2-5,TRBV20-1,TGCAGTGCTAGACTGACAGCCCACCCGGAGGAGACCCAGTACTTC,CSARLTAHPEETQYF